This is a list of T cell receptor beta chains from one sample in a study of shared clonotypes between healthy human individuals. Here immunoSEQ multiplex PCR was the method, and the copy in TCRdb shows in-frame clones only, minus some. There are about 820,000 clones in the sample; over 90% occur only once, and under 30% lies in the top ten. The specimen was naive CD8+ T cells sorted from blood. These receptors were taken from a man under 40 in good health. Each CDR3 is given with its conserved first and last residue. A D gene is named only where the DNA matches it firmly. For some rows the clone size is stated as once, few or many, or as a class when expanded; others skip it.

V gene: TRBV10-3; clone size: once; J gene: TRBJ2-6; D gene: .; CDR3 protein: CAISEGTSGANVLTF; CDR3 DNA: TGTGCCATCAGCGAGGGGACATCTGGGGCCAACGTCCTGACTTTC
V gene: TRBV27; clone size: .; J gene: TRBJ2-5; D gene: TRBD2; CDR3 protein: CASSLLGGASGQETQYF; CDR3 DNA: TGTGCCAGCAGTTTATTAGGGGGGGCTAGCGGGCAAGAGACCCAGTACTTC
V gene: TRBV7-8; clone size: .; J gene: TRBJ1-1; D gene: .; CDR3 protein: CASSLGPIASTEAFF; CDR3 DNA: TGTGCCAGCAGCTTAGGCCCCATAGCTAGCACTGAAGCTTTCTTT
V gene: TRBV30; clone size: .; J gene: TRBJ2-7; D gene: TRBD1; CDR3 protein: CAWKRSQDRGYSYEQYF; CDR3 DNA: TGTGCCTGGAAGCGGAGCCAAGACAGGGGGTACTCCTACGAGCAGTACTTC
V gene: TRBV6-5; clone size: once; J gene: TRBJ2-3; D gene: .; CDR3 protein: CASSYSPGRAQDTQYF; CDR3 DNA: TGTGCCAGCAGTTACTCTCCGGGAAGGGCACAAGATACGCAGTATTTT
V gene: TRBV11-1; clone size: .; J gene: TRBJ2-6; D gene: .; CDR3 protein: CASSQSTGSSGANVLTF; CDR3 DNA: TGTGCCAGCAGCCAATCTACAGGGAGCTCTGGGGCCAACGTCCTGACTTTC
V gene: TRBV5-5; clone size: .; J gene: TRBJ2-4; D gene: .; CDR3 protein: CASSLGLALAKNIQYF; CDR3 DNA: TGTGCCAGCAGCTTAGGACTGGCCTTAGCCAAAAACATTCAGTACTTC
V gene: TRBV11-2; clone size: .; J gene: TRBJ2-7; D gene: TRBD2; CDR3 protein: CASSLDPLAGFVSSYEQYF; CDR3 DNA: TGTGCCAGCAGCTTAGATCCACTAGCGGGATTCGTAAGCTCCTACGAGCAGTACTTC
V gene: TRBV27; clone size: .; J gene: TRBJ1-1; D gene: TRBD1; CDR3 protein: CASSLQGGYLREAFF; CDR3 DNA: TGTGCCAGCAGTTTACAGGGGGGTTATTTAAGGGAAGCTTTCTTT
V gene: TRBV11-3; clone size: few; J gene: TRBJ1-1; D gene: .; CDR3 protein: CASSLDSGNTEAFF; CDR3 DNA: TGTGCCAGCAGCTTAGATTCAGGGAACACTGAAGCTTTCTTT
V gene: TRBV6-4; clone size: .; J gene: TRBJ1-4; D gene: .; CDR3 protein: CASRARQINEKLFF; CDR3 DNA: TGTGCCAGCAGGGCCCGACAGATTAATGAAAAACTGTTTTTT
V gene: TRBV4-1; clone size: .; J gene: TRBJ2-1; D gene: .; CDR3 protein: CASSQVTGRSYNEQFF; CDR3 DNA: TGCGCCAGCAGCCAGGTGACAGGGAGGTCCTACAATGAGCAGTTCTTC
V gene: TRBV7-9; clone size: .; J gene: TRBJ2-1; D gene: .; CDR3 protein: CASSFSDEQFF; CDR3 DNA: TGTGCCAGCAGCTTCAGCGATGAGCAGTTCTTC
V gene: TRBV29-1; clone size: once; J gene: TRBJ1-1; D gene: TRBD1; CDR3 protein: CSVVGTGELMNTEAFF; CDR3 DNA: TGCAGCGTTGTAGGGACAGGTGAACTAATGAACACTGAAGCTTTCTTT
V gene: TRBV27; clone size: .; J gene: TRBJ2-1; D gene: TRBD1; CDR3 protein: CASRRMTGGSYNEQFF; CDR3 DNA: TGTGCCAGCAGGCGGATGACAGGGGGCTCCTACAATGAGCAGTTCTTC
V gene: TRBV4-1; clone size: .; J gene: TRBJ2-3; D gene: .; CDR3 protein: CASSPNSRGTDTQYF; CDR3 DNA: TGCGCCAGCAGCCCTAATTCCCGAGGCACAGATACGCAGTATTTT
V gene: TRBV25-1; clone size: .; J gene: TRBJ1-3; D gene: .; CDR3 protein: CASSPPAGLSSGNTIYF; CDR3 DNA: TGTGCCAGCAGTCCTCCCGCGGGCTTGAGCTCTGGAAACACCATATATTTT
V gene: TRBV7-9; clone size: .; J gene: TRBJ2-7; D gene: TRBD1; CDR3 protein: CASSLRDSYEQYF; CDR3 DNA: TGTGCCAGCAGCTTAAGGGACAGCTACGAGCAGTACTTC
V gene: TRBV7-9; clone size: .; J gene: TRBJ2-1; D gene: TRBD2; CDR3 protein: CASSTDSGRAYNEQFF; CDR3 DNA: TGTGCCAGCAGCACTGATAGCGGGAGGGCGTACAATGAGCAGTTCTTC
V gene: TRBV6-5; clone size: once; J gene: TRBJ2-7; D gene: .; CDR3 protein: CASSYSPGNHEQYF; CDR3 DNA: TGTGCCAGCAGTTACTCACCGGGCAACCACGAGCAGTACTTC
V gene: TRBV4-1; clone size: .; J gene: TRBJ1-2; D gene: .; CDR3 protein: CASSQGEEYYGYTF; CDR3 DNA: TGCGCCAGCAGCCAAGGAGAGGAGTACTATGGCTACACCTTC
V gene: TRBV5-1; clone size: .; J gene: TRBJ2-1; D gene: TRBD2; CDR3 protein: CASSYSGTSYNEQFF; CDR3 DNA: TGCGCCAGCAGCTATAGCGGGACCTCCTACAATGAGCAGTTCTTC
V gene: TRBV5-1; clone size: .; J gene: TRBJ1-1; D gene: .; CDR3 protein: CASSLLKGTEAFF; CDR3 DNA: TGCGCCAGCAGCTTGTTAAAGGGCACTGAAGCTTTCTTT
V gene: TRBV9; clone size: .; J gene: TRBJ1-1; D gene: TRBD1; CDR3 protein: CASSVQGVGAEAFF; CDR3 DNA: TGTGCCAGCAGCGTACAGGGGGTAGGAGCTGAAGCTTTCTTT
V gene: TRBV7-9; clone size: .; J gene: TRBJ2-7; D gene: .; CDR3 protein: CASSNGRSYEQYF; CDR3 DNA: TGTGCCAGCAGCAATGGACGATCCTACGAGCAGTACTTC
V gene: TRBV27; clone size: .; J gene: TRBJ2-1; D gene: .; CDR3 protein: CASSAMGGHGYNEQFF; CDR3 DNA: TGTGCCAGCAGCGCGATGGGGGGACACGGATACAATGAGCAGTTCTTC
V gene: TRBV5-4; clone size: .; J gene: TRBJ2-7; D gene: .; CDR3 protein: CASSLSRGEAYEQYF; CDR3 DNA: TGTGCCAGCAGCTTGTCTAGGGGGGAAGCCTACGAGCAGTACTTC
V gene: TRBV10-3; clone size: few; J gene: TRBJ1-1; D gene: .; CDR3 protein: CAISEYEAGTEAFF; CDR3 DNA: TGTGCCATCAGTGAGTACGAGGCAGGCACTGAAGCTTTCTTT
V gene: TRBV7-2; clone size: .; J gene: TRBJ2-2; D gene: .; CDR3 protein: CASSSWRTPNTGELFF; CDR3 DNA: TGTGCCAGCAGCTCCTGGCGCACACCGAACACCGGGGAGCTGTTTTTT